This T cell receptor beta chain originates from a study of T and B cells in COVID-19 patients. Across the whole study: COVID-19 patients gave peripheral blood either during active infection or after recovery. At median age around 36 years, recovered patients were younger than active-infection patients at just over 65.

Each TRB amplification used roughly 250-550 ng of genomic DNA from blood. Findings and limits, study-wide: Sorted SARS-CoV-2-responsive or tetramer+ T cells and CD4+, regulatory and CD8+ subsets were not yet sequenced.

BIOMED2 TRB-A/B primer pools were used in multiplex TRB PCR. TCRdb reprocessed the multiplex PCR reads with MiXCR, giving one entry per CDR3 protein. The table lists roughly 16,000 distinct CDR3 sequences, roughly 29% of them singletons. CDR1 and CDR2 (germline): SGHDT, YYEEEE. The CDR3 length is 15 residues. Trimming cost V 3 bases and J 0 bases, with 12 bases left between them. Note on this clonotype: The antigen remains unidentified.

The chain combines TRBV5-6 with TRBJ2-5; TRBD1 or TRBD2 may be the D gene (5 bases each). Material for sequencing was blood. The receptor was isolated from a human donor who had recovered from COVID-19. CDR3 bases: TGTGCCAGCAGCTGGGACCCCGGAAACCAAGAGACCCAGTACTTC. Protein product: CASSWDPGNQETQYF.